The rows below give T cell receptor beta chains drawn from one sample of a study of cytomegalovirus exposure and HLA in healthy donors. Profiled with immunoSEQ multiplex PCR; TCRdb holds only in-frame clones, not every one. The sample carries under 150,000 clones, more than 60% recorded once. Sequenced input: PBMCs. These receptors came from a middle-aged woman in good health and CMV-seronegative. The CDR3 runs from the conserved cysteine through the conserved F or W. The D gene is left open where the match is weak. Size tells how often a clone was seen (once, few, many) or the class of an expanded clone, and some rows leave it out.

D gene,clone size,J gene,V gene,CDR3 DNA,CDR3 protein
TRBD1,-,TRBJ1-2,TRBV5-4,TGTGCCAGCAGCTGGGAGGGACAGGGGGCACGAACTGGCTACACCTTC,CASSWEGQGARTGYTF
TRBD1,-,TRBJ2-1,TRBV7-8,TGTGCCAGCAGCCCGGGACAGGGGTGGAACAATGAGCAGTTCTTC,CASSPGQGWNNEQFF
TRBD1,-,TRBJ2-2,TRBV5-5,TGTGCCAGCAGCCGCCTCCTCAGGGGGCTTGGCGGGGAGCTGTTTTTT,CASSRLLRGLGGELFF
-,-,TRBJ1-1,TRBV6-6,TGTGCCAGCAGTGAGATTGGGGGGACTGAAGCTTTCTTT,CASSEIGGTEAFF
TRBD2,-,TRBJ2-1,TRBV5-1,TGCGCCAGCAGCACGGGGACTAGCGGCCCCTACAATGAGCAGTTCTTC,CASSTGTSGPYNEQFF
TRBD2,-,TRBJ2-1,TRBV7-3,TGTGCCAGCAGCTTACGGCCTAGCGGGAATGAGGAGGAGCAGTTCTTC,CASSLRPSGNEEEQFF
-,once,TRBJ2-2,TRBV5-1,TGCGCCAGCAGCTCTACAGGGTCGGAGACCGGGGAGCTGTTTTTT,CASSSTGSETGELFF
TRBD2,-,TRBJ2-1,TRBV5-4,TGTGCCAGCAGCTTGAGGCTAGCGGGAGGTAATGAGCAGTTCTTC,CASSLRLAGGNEQFF
-,-,TRBJ2-7,TRBV5-8,TGTGCCAGCAGTTACGACAGAGACTACGAGCAGTACTTC,CASSYDRDYEQYF
TRBD2,-,TRBJ2-3,TRBV18,TGTGCCAGCTCACCACGAGGGGAGGGAGCAGATACGCAGTATTTT,CASSPRGEGADTQYF
TRBD2,-,TRBJ2-5,TRBV6-1,TGTGCCAGCAGTGCTCGGGAGGGGAGGGAGACCCAGTACTTC,CASSAREGRETQYF
TRBD1,-,TRBJ1-2,TRBV29-1,TGCAGCGTACCCGGGACAGACAACTATGGCTACACCTTC,CSVPGTDNYGYTF
-,-,TRBJ2-1,TRBV28,TGTGCCAGCAGTTCGGAGGGCACCGAGCAGTTCTTC,CASSSEGTEQFF
-,few,TRBJ2-1,TRBV29-1,TGCAGCGTTGAAGAGGGGGGAGGCAATGAGCAGTTCTTC,CSVEEGGGNEQFF
-,-,TRBJ1-1,TRBV5-6,TGTGCCAGCAGCCGCCCTGGGAGGGACGGGGAGTCTTTCTTT,CASSRPGRDGESFF
-,-,TRBJ2-2,TRBV30,TGTGCCTGGAGAGAGGTAGACCATAAACGCCACTTAGGCACCGGGGAGCTGTTTTTT,CAWREVDHKRHLGTGELFF
TRBD1,-,TRBJ1-4,TRBV19,TGTGCCAGCAAATTAAGGACAGGGGCCGTCCTTGATGAAAAACTGTTTTTT,CASKLRTGAVLDEKLFF
TRBD1,-,TRBJ2-1,TRBV19,TGTGCCAGTAGTATAGGCAGGGGGCCAGGAAATGAGCAGTTCTTC,CASSIGRGPGNEQFF
-,-,TRBJ2-7,TRBV11-2,TGTGCCAGCAGCTTAGCTCCAGGGCCGTACGAGCAGTACTTC,CASSLAPGPYEQYF
TRBD2,-,TRBJ2-1,TRBV15,TGTGCCACCAGCAGAGATAGAGGGTCTAGCGGGAGGGACTACAATGAGCAGTTCTTC,CATSRDRGSSGRDYNEQFF
TRBD1,-,TRBJ2-2,TRBV7-6,TGTGCCAGCAGCGTGGGGACAGGGGCCGGGGAGCTGTTTTTT,CASSVGTGAGELFF
-,-,TRBJ1-4,TRBV5-1,TGCGCCAGCAGCTTGGTAGGACAGAAAGATAATGAAAAACTGTTTTTT,CASSLVGQKDNEKLFF
TRBD1,-,TRBJ1-2,TRBV27,TGTGCCAGCAGTACCCGGGACAGGGGGCGCGGCTACACCTTC,CASSTRDRGRGYTF
TRBD1,few,TRBJ2-6,TRBV5-4,TGTGCCAGCAGCTTGCTGGACAGGGGTACTGGGGCCAACGTCCTGACTTTC,CASSLLDRGTGANVLTF
-,-,TRBJ2-3,TRBV20-1,TGCAGTGGGGAGCGGTCAGATACGCAGTATTTT,CSGERSDTQYF
-,-,TRBJ2-2,TRBV5-1,TGCGCCAGCAGCGGCAATGAGGGGAACACCGGGGAGCTGTTTTTT,CASSGNEGNTGELFF
-,-,TRBJ2-3,TRBV2,TGTGCCAGTGGAACGGGAGCAGATACGCAGTATTTT,CASGTGADTQYF
TRBD2,-,TRBJ2-7,TRBV11-2,TGTGCCAGCACCTTGGGAGGACTAGCGGGGGAGCAGTACTTC,CASTLGGLAGEQYF
-,-,TRBJ1-1,TRBV2,TGTGCCAGCAGCAACGGAGGGCCCCTGAGCGCTTTCTTT,CASSNGGPLSAFF
TRBD1,-,TRBJ2-2,TRBV5-1,TGCGCCAGCAGCTCGCTGACAGGGCCCGGGGAGCTGTTTTTT,CASSSLTGPGELFF
TRBD2,-,TRBJ2-2,TRBV4-1,TGCGCCAGCAGCCCGTTCGGGACTAGCGGGATTCCAGGCCGGGAGTTGTTTTTT,CASSPFGTSGIPGRELFF
-,few,TRBJ1-2,TRBV28,TGTGCCAGCAGGTCACACAGTGGAAAGGGGCAGGGCTCATCCTATGGCTACACCTTC,CASRSHSGKGQGSSYGYTF
-,-,TRBJ1-2,TRBV19,TGTGCCAGTACCACGGGGCAGGCCGGGGGCTATGGCTACACCTTC,CASTTGQAGGYGYTF
TRBD2,-,TRBJ2-3,TRBV27,TGTGCCAGGGCTCGGGCGGGAGAAGGCGCAGATACGCAGTATTTT,CARARAGEGADTQYF
TRBD2,-,TRBJ2-5,TRBV28,TGTGCCAGCAGTACGCCTGGACTAGCGTTAGAGACCCAGTACTTC,CASSTPGLALETQYF
-,-,TRBJ1-3,TRBV21-1,TGTGCCAGCACCTCGGACCCCGGGACAGGGGGCGAAGGAAACACCATATATTTT,CASTSDPGTGGEGNTIYF
TRBD2,-,TRBJ2-3,TRBV6-5,TGTGCCACTGGGCGGGGGGGCACAGATACGCAGTATTTT,CATGRGGTDTQYF
-,-,TRBJ1-2,TRBV28,TGTGCCAGCAGTCCCTTCCCTAACTATGGCTACACCTTC,CASSPFPNYGYTF
-,-,TRBJ1-1,TRBV4-1,TGCGCCAGCAGCCAACCCCCTCCGAGGGACACTGAAGCTTTCTTT,CASSQPPPRDTEAFF
-,-,TRBJ2-1,TRBV19,TGTGCCACTCAGGGGGGCGGTATGGGAAATGAGCAGTTCTTC,CATQGGGMGNEQFF
TRBD2,-,TRBJ2-3,TRBV5-1,TGCGCCAGCAGCTCCGAACCCAGCCCGGCGGGACTAGCGGGAGGGGGGGGAGATACGCAGTATTTT,CASSSEPSPAGLAGGGGDTQYF
TRBD1,-,TRBJ2-3,TRBV6-1,TGTGCCAGCAGTGTCGGGACAGATACTAGCACAGATACGCAGTATTTT,CASSVGTDTSTDTQYF
TRBD1,-,TRBJ2-5,TRBV7-7,TGTGCCAGCAGACCAGGGGGCGGGGAGACCCAGTACTTC,CASRPGGGETQYF
TRBD2,-,TRBJ2-2,TRBV5-4,TGTGCCAGCAGCTTGGGGGGGACTAGCGGGAGATCTGGGGAGCTGTTTTTT,CASSLGGTSGRSGELFF
TRBD2,-,TRBJ2-7,TRBV9,TGTGCCAGCAGCCCTAGCGGGGCGTTCGGCGAGCAGTACTTC,CASSPSGAFGEQYF
-,-,TRBJ1-2,TRBV5-6,TGTGCCAGCAGCTTAGACAGTTACTATGGCTACACCTTC,CASSLDSYYGYTF
TRBD2,-,TRBJ2-6,TRBV30,TGTGCCTGGAGCCCGATCTCTGCGGGAGCTGGGGCCAACGGCCTGACTTTC,CAWSPISAGAGANGLTF
-,-,TRBJ1-1,TRBV13,TGTGCCAGCAGCCGAGACGAACAGGGTAGGACTTTCTTT,CASSRDEQGRTFF
TRBD2,-,TRBJ2-3,TRBV9,TGTGCCAGCAGCGTAGAAGGCGGGGGGGCAACAGATACGCAGTATTTT,CASSVEGGGATDTQYF
-,-,TRBJ1-2,TRBV18,TGTGCCAGCTCACCCGGCCGGGATGCCTATGGCTACACCTTC,CASSPGRDAYGYTF
TRBD1,once,TRBJ1-1,TRBV7-6,TGTGCCAGCAGCCCAGGGGGGAACACTGAAGCTTTCTTT,CASSPGGNTEAFF
-,-,TRBJ2-5,TRBV10-3,TGTGCCATCAGTGAGTCGATGGGCGCGGAGACCCAGTACTTC,CAISESMGAETQYF
-,-,TRBJ1-3,TRBV6-5,TGTGCCAGCAGTTACACAGGGCCTGGAAACACCATATATTTT,CASSYTGPGNTIYF
-,-,TRBJ2-1,TRBV11-2,TGTGCCAGCAGCGACCTCCCAGGGGATGAGCAGTTCTTC,CASSDLPGDEQFF
-,-,TRBJ2-3,TRBV7-2,TGTGCCAGCAGCGCGGACCTCCCCCCGAGGGCTACGCAGTATTTT,CASSADLPPRATQYF